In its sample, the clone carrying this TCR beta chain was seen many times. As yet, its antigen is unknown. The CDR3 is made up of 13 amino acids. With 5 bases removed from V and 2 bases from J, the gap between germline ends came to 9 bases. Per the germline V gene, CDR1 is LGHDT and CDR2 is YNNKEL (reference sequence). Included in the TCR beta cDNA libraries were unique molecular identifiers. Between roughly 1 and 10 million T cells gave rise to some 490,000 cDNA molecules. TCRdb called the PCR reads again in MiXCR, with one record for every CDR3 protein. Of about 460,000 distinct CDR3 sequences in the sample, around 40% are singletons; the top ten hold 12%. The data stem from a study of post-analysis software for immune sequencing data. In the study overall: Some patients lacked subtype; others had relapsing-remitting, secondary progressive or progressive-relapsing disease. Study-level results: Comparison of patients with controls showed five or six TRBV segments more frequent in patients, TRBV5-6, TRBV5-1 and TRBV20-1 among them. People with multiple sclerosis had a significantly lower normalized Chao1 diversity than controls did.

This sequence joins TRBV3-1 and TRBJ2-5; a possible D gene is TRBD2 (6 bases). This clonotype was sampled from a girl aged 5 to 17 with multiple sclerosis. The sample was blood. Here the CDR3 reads CASSWTIQETQYF. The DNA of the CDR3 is TGTGCCAGCAGCTGGACTATTCAAGAGACCCAGTACTTC.